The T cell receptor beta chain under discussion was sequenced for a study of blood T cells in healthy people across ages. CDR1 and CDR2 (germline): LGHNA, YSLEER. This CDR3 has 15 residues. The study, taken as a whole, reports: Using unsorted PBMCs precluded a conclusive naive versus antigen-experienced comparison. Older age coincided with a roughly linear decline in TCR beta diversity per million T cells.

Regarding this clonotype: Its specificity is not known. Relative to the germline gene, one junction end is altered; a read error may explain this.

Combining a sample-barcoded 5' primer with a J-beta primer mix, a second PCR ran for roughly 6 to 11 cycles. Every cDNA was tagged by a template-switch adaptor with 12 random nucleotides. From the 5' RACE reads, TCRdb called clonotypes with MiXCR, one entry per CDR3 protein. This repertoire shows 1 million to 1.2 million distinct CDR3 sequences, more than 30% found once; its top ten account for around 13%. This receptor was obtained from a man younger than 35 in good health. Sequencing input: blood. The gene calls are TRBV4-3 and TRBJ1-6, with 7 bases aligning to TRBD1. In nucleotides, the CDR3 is TGCGCCAGCAGCGAAAGGTACAAGGGGGCTTCACCCCCCCACTTT. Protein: CASSERYKGASPPHF.